These 13 T cell receptor beta chains share one sample of origin, sequenced in a study of T-cell memory formation after mild COVID-19. Each CDR3 protein is one row after TCRdb ran MiXCR on the 5' RACE reads. The table records approximately 430,000 distinct CDR3 sequences, under 25% of them present only once. The specimen was PBMCs or a T cell subset sorted from them (not recorded which). These receptors all come from an adult woman who had mild COVID-19 (a few samples of this study predate the infection). Cell type and time point are not known.

The chain couples TRBV20-1 to TRBJ2-1, with 9 bases lining up with TRBD2. The ends lost 5 bases at V and 4 bases at J; junction bases unmatched: 6. The CDR3 loop spans 14 amino acids. CDR1 is DFQATT, CDR2 SNEGSKA, per germline (reference sequence). The CDR3 region has the DNA TGCAGTGCTCTAAGGACTAGCGCTTACAATGAGCAGTTCTTC. Translated, it gives CSALRTSAYNEQFF.

The rearrangement uses TRBV14 and TRBJ2-1; the D gene could be TRBD1 or TRBD2 (5 bases each). V shed 2 bases and J shed 4 bases, with 12 bases lying between them. From germline, CDR1 is SGHDN and CDR2 FVKESK. There are 15 residues in the CDR3. Here the CDR3 reads CASSQWETAYNEQFF. In nucleotides, the CDR3 is TGTGCCAGCAGCCAATGGGAGACAGCTTACAATGAGCAGTTCTTC.

This clonotype was recorded a few times. The V call is TRBV6-1, the J call TRBJ1-1; D ambiguous. This CDR3 is built from 12 residues. Trimming took off 4 bases at V and 8 bases at J, with 11 bases between the two ends. The germline V gene has CDR1 MNHNS and CDR2 SASEGT. The CDR3 reads CASSANQREAFF. In DNA, the CDR3 is TGTGCCAGCAGTGCGAACCAGAGGGAAGCTTTCTTT.

This clonotype was observed a handful of times. The chain recombines TRBV30 with TRBJ2-3, with TRBD2 matching over 11 bases. Germline values: CDR1 GTSNPN, CDR2 SVGIG (reference sequence). The CDR3 is made up of 15 amino acids. V trimming: 3 bases; J trimming: 1 base; junction bases outside the gene matches: 3. DNA of the CDR3: TGTGCCTGGAGCGCGGGACTAGCGGGCACAGATACGCAGTATTTT. Its translation is CAWSAGLAGTDTQYF.

In its sample, this clonotype was seen a few times. This sequence joins TRBV15 and TRBJ2-4; 9 bases are a match to TRBD1. This CDR3 comprises 18 residues. V was clipped by 1 base and J by 0 bases; unmatched bases: 7. Germline values: CDR1 LNHNV, CDR2 YYDKDF (reference sequence). CDR3 nucleotide sequence: TGTGCCACCAGCAGAGGCACACAACAGGGGGCAGCCAAAAACATTCAGTACTTC. Its protein product is CATSRGTQQGAAKNIQYF.

The chain links TRBV7-9 to TRBJ2-7, with 8 positions matching TRBD1. The CDR3 runs to 18 residues. Unmatched junction bases numbered 20, after V lost 7 bases and J lost 3 bases. Germline CDR1 reads SEHNR; CDR2 reads FQNEAQ (reference sequence). The DNA for the CDR3 is TGTGCCAGCACTATTCTGGTCCCGGGACAGGAATTCGGCTACGAGCAGTACTTC. Translating it yields CASTILVPGQEFGYEQYF.

The sample holds a few counts of this clonotype. This chain joins TRBV5-1 and TRBJ2-1; 10 bases fit TRBD1. From germline, CDR1 is SGHRS and CDR2 YFSETQ. The length of the CDR3 is 15 residues. With 3 bases clipped from V and 15 bases from J, the junction kept 15 bases outside the gene matches. CDR3 sequence reads: CASSYRTGGPISPFF. Here the CDR3 DNA reads TGCGCCAGCAGCTATCGGACAGGGGGTCCGATCTCGCCGTTCTTC.

This clonotype was seen a handful of times. The chain joins TRBV18 to TRBJ2-7; D is perhaps TRBD2 (6 bases). Germline V lookup: CDR1 KGHSH, CDR2 LQKENI. The length of the CDR3 is 14 residues. The ends were cut back, 6 bases at V and 2 bases at J, with 14 bases in the middle. For the CDR3, the DNA is TGTGCCAGCTCTCCCTCCGGGAGTACCTACGAGCAGTACTTC. This gives the protein CASSPSGSTYEQYF.

The chain combines TRBV20-1 with TRBJ2-3; TRBD2 matches 11 bases. V lost 2 bases, J lost 7 bases, and 17 bases stayed unmatched. This CDR3 has 18 residues. Germline V gene sequence: CDR1 DFQATT, CDR2 SNEGSKA (reference sequence). CDR3 region: CSARPANHLAGGKNTQYF. In DNA, the CDR3 is TGCAGTGCTAGACCCGCGAATCATCTAGCGGGGGGTAAGAATACGCAGTATTTT.

There are many counts of this clonotype. The CDR3 nucleotides read TGTGCCAGCAGGGGGGACAACCTTGAAAAACTGTTTTTT. This encodes CASRGDNLEKLFF. The rearrangement joins TRBV12-3 or TRBV12-4 to TRBJ1-4; D perhaps matches TRBD1 (6 bases). The CDR3 extends over 13 amino acids. The V end lost 6 bases, the J end lost 7 bases, and 12 bases lay between the germline ends.

This chain uses TRBV27 with TRBJ1-2, with 9 bases fitting TRBD1. Germline CDR1 and CDR2: MNHEY and SMNVEV (reference sequence). The CDR3 loop spans 15 amino acids. Trimming at V came to 5 bases and at J to 3 bases, leaving 7 bases not matched to a gene. CDR3 amino acids: CASSPTGGAYYGYTF. The CDR3 DNA follows: TGTGCCAGCAGTCCAACAGGGGGCGCTTACTATGGCTACACCTTC.

This clonotype occurred many times. The chain links TRBV12-3 or TRBV12-4 to TRBJ2-7, with 8 bases fitting TRBD2. The CDR3 consists of 13 residues. J lost 5 bases, V lost 2 bases, and 2 bases had no gene match. The CDR3 sequence is CASSLRRGDEQYF. As DNA, the CDR3 is TGTGCCAGCAGTTTAAGGCGGGGGGACGAGCAGTACTTC.

The rearrangement links TRBV4-3 to TRBJ2-2; D is undetermined. This CDR3 contains 15 residues. V was clipped by 0 bases and J by 6 bases, with 11 bases between them. Germline V CDR1 and CDR2: LGHNA, YSLEER. CDR3 sequence reads: CASSQDPGWAGELFF. The CDR3 coding sequence is TGCGCCAGCAGCCAAGATCCCGGGTGGGCCGGGGAGCTGTTTTTT.